The clone carrying this T cell receptor (beta chain) was observed at least ten times. Between the trimmed V and J ends, which lost 1 base and 8 bases, there was a span of 20 bases. Germline V CDR1 and CDR2: SEHNR, FQNEAQ (reference sequence). The CDR3 extends over 16 amino acids. Time point of the sample: before trial treatment. The presence of advanced solid tumors lacking tumor-infiltrating lymphocytes characterized eligible patients. The data are from a study of low-dose radiotherapy and immunotherapy resistance in tumors. TRAV- and TRBV-specific primers primed first-strand cDNA, covering alpha and beta chains. TCR amplification involved about 19 PCR cycles with a constant-region primer and V-primer adapter. One entry per CDR3 protein results from TCRdb running MiXCR on the reads. This sample has 60,000 or so distinct CDR3 sequences, with approximately 26% found just once.

The clonotype comes from a male donor with rectosigmoid adenocarcinoma. The source was PBMCs, collected before treatment. This chain joins TRBV7-9 and TRBJ1-1; tentative D call: TRBD1 (5 bases). The CDR3 loop is CASSLDGISRGVEAFF. CDR3 nucleotides: TGTGCCAGCAGCTTAGATGGTATATCCCGGGGGGTGGAAGCTTTCTTT.